Following are 31 T cell receptor beta chains from one sample sequenced in a study of beta chain features in type 1 diabetes. Sequencing targeted expressed TCRB transcripts, as all isolated RNA had been reverse transcribed. Here immunoSEQ multiplex PCR was the method, and the copy in TCRdb shows in-frame clones only, minus some. The sample gives around 340,000 clones, around 20% of which show up once; around 0.04% is in the top ten. Sequenced: naive CD4+ T cells from blood. The receptors derive from a woman aged 18-30 years in good health.

This clone was seen a few times. This chain uses TRBV11-2 with TRBJ2-2; 9 bases map to TRBD2. The CDR3 consists of 15 residues. Unmatched junction bases numbered 2, after V lost 1 base and J lost 5 bases. The germline V gene has CDR1 SGHAT and CDR2 FQNNGV. CDR3 nucleotides: TGTGCCAGCAGCTTAGGCGGGAGGGGAACCGGGGAGCTGTTTTTT. This encodes CASSLGGRGTGELFF. Drawing the rest from reference TRBV11-2 and TRBJ2-2, the complete variable domain is EAGVAQSPRYKIIEKRQSVAFWCNPISGHATLYWYQQILGQGPKLLIQFQNNGVVDDSQLPKDRFSAERLKGVDSTLKIQPAKLEDSAVYLCASSLGGRGTGELFFGEGSRLTVL.

This clone came up a few times. The chain is built from TRBV7-9 and TRBJ2-1; 9 positions match TRBD2. The CDR3 contains 15 residues. From germline, CDR1 is SEHNR and CDR2 FQNEAQ (reference sequence). V shed 3 bases, J shed 7 bases, and the junction held 7 bases outside the gene matches. This chain's CDR3 is CASSFSGGGSNEQFF. DNA for the CDR3: TGTGCCAGCAGCTTTAGCGGGGGAGGGTCGAATGAGCAGTTCTTC. Full variable domain (missing parts from reference TRBV7-9 and TRBJ2-1): DTGVSQNPRHKITKRGQNVTFRCDPISEHNRLYWYRQTLGQGPEFLTYFQNEAQLEKSRLLSDRFSAERPKGSFSTLEIQRTEQGDSAMYLCASSFSGGGSNEQFFGPGTRLTVL.

This clone was detected only a few times. The chain employs TRBV23-1 and TRBJ1-2; weak D call: TRBD1 (6 bases). TRBV23-1 is noted as an ORF with a role that remains uncertain. The CDR3 consists of 16 residues. V lost 7 bases, J lost 5 bases, and 23 bases lay in between. CDR3 in amino acids: CASTLNKGHQNYGYTF. CDR3 DNA: TGCGCCAGCACTCTCAATAAGGGACACCAAAATTATGGCTACACCTTC.

This clone turned up a few times. The genes are TRBV4-2 and TRBJ1-1, with D possibly matching TRBD1 (5 bases). From germline, CDR1 is LGHNA and CDR2 YNFKEQ. The CDR3 covers 15 residues. Trimming shortened V by 1 base and J by 3 bases, and 12 bases separated the two germline ends. The CDR3 is CASSQVKRGYTEAFF. The DNA of the CDR3 is TGTGCCAGCAGCCAAGTAAAAAGGGGCTACACTGAAGCTTTCTTT.

The J gene is TRBJ1-1, the V gene TRBV5-1; TRBD1 might be the D (6 bases). Germline V gene sequence: CDR1 SGHRS, CDR2 YFSETQ. Deletions cut 4 bases from V and 6 bases from J, with 22 bases between. The CDR3 consists of 16 residues. CDR3 nucleotide sequence: TGCGCCAGCAGCCTAACGAAAACAGGGTCGAGGTCTGAAGCTTTCTTT. Translated: CASSLTKTGSRSEAFF.

This sequence joins TRBV14 and TRBJ2-5, with 9 positions matching TRBD1. V lost 5 bases, J lost 5 bases, and 9 bases stayed unmatched. The germline CDR1 and CDR2 sequences are SGHDN and FVKESK. The CDR3 sequence is 15 residues long. The CDR3 sequence is CASSTRTGVGETQYF. The DNA for the CDR3 is TGTGCCAGCAGCACACGGACAGGGGTTGGGGAGACCCAGTACTTC.

The chain employs TRBV6-5 and TRBJ2-7; 7 nucleotides line up with TRBD1. Germline CDR1 is MNHEY and CDR2 is SVGAGI. There are 15 residues in the CDR3. Trimming at V came to 5 bases and at J to 0 bases, leaving 7 bases not matched to a gene. The CDR3 spells CASSLNRDSSYEQYF. In DNA form, the CDR3 reads TGTGCCAGCAGTCTTAACCGGGACAGCTCCTACGAGCAGTACTTC.

There are a few counts of this clone. The chain has TRBV5-6 and TRBJ2-3; possibly TRBD2 for D (5 bases). CDR3 length: 15 residues. In germline, CDR1 is SGHDT, CDR2 YYEEEE. With 3 bases removed from V and 5 bases from J, the gap between germline ends came to 16 bases. The CDR3 nucleotides are TGTGCCAGCAGCTCCACGGGGAGAGGTGAAGATACGCAGTATTTT. Translation gives CASSSTGRGEDTQYF.

This clone was picked up one time. The rearrangement links TRBV5-1 to TRBJ2-1, with a possible D match to TRBD1 (6 bases). Germline loops: CDR1 SGHRS, CDR2 YFSETQ. The CDR3 runs to 15 residues. V lost 3 bases and J 1 base, leaving 11 bases between the germline ends. The CDR3: CASSSPGQSYNEQFF. The CDR3 nucleotides read TGCGCCAGCAGCTCCCCAGGACAGTCCTACAATGAGCAGTTCTTC.

This clone was counted only a few times. The chain carries TRBV14 and TRBJ1-1, with a weak D call TRBD1 (5 bases). The germline V gene encodes CDR1 SGHDN and CDR2 FVKESK. This CDR3 is 12 amino acids long. The V end was cut by 3 bases, the J end by 4 bases, with 6 bases between. The CDR3 region has the DNA TGTGCCAGCAGCCAGGGGGGCACTGAAGCTTTCTTT. Its protein is CASSQGGTEAFF.

This clone was seen a handful of times. This chain uses TRBV30 with TRBJ1-6, with 8 bases aligning to TRBD1. CDR1 is GTSNPN, CDR2 SVGIG, per germline (reference sequence). V shed 4 bases and J 1 base; nucleotides not matched to a gene: 6. CDR3 size: 16 residues. The CDR3 DNA follows: TGTGCCTGGAAACAGGGGGGGGCATCCTATAATTCACCCCTCCACTTT. Translation gives CAWKQGGASYNSPLHF.

This clone was picked up a small number of times. The chain has TRBV5-1 and TRBJ2-7, with 15 bases lining up with TRBD2. Looked up from germline, CDR1 is SGHRS and CDR2 is YFSETQ. The CDR3 spans 14 residues. The V gene end was trimmed by 6 bases and the J gene end by 5 bases; junction bases not matched to a gene: 3. The CDR3 sequence: CASTRTSGRDEQYF. The DNA of the CDR3 is TGCGCCAGCACCCGGACTAGCGGGAGGGACGAGCAGTACTTC.

The rearrangement uses TRBV5-6 and TRBJ2-7; tentative D call: TRBD1 (6 bases). Trimming took off 2 bases at V and 6 bases at J, with 18 bases between the two ends. Germline V lookup: CDR1 SGHDT, CDR2 YYEEEE. The CDR3 is made up of 15 amino acids. CDR3: CASSFGTYLAGEQYF. CDR3 DNA sequence: TGTGCCAGCAGCTTCGGGACATACTTGGCCGGCGAGCAGTACTTC.

This clone was seen ten or more times. This sample includes further DNA sequences coding for the same CDR3. The chain carries TRBV18 and TRBJ2-5; D gene unclear. The germline V and J ends were trimmed by 0 bases and 5 bases, with 7 bases remaining between them. Germline-derived CDR1 and CDR2 are KGHSH and LQKENI. The CDR3 loop spans 13 amino acids. The DNA for the CDR3 is TGTGCCAGCTCACCACCTTCCCGTGAGACCCAGTACTTC. Protein sequence: CASSPPSRETQYF.

CDR3 loop: CASSHPTGQGLSYEQYF. Written as DNA, the CDR3 is TGCGCCAGCAGCCACCCCACGGGACAGGGGCTGTCCTACGAGCAGTACTTC. The chain combines TRBV4-1 with TRBJ2-7; 10 bases are a match to TRBD1. This CDR3 has 17 residues. Germline CDR1 is MGHRA and CDR2 is YSYEKL. V lost 3 bases to trimming and J lost 1 base; unmatched junction nucleotides: 9.

The rearrangement uses TRBV6-6 and TRBJ1-5, with D tentatively TRBD1 (5 bases). Trimming removed 5 bases at V and 4 bases at J, with 9 bases between. CDR3 length: 13 residues. Germline CDR1 and CDR2: MNHNY and SVGAGI (reference sequence). The CDR3 DNA reads as TGTGCCAGCAGTGGGGGGGGAAATCAGCCCCAGCATTTT. It is translated as CASSGGGNQPQHF.

This clone was seen a few times. The V call is TRBV10-3, the J call TRBJ1-1; D might be TRBD1 (5 bases). Trimming pared 10 bases from V and 3 bases from J, leaving 18 bases between. Germline-derived CDR1 and CDR2 are ENHRY and SYGVKD. CDR3 length: 14 residues. CDR3 region: CATAAGGGDTEAFF. In DNA, the CDR3 is TGTGCCACCGCGGCGGGCGGGGGAGACACTGAAGCTTTCTTT.

The genes are TRBV19 and TRBJ2-1, with D possibly matching TRBD1 (6 bases). V was trimmed by 4 bases and J by 4 bases, leaving 8 bases between them. CDR1 and CDR2 from the germline V gene are LNHDA and SQIVND (reference sequence). The CDR3 sequence is 13 residues long. This CDR3 reads CASSKDSYNEQFF. CDR3 in DNA: TGTGCCAGTAGTAAGGACAGTTACAATGAGCAGTTCTTC.

This clone appeared a few times. The V gene is TRBV5-1, the J gene TRBJ2-3; 9 nucleotides line up with TRBD2. This CDR3 has 17 residues. The J segment lost 0 bases and the V segment lost 0 bases, leaving 5 bases of the junction unmatched. The germline CDR1 and CDR2 sequences are SGHRS and YFSETQ. CDR3 region: CASSLDPSGTSTDTQYF. The CDR3 bases are TGCGCCAGCAGCTTGGACCCTAGCGGGACCAGCACAGATACGCAGTATTTT.

This chain links TRBV5-1 with TRBJ2-2; 7 bases match TRBD1. Germline CDR1 SGHRS, CDR2 YFSETQ. CDR3 length: 13 residues. V trimming: 8 bases; J trimming: 3 bases; junction bases outside the gene matches: 4. The CDR3 coding sequence is TGCGCCAGTCACACAGGGGACACCGGGGAGCTGTTTTTT. Its translation is CASHTGDTGELFF.

The chain employs TRBV5-1 and TRBJ2-1; possible D gene TRBD2, 5 bases. Trimming took off 3 bases at V and 8 bases at J, with 12 bases between the two ends. The CDR3 runs 13 residues. The germline gives CDR1 SGHRS, CDR2 YFSETQ. The CDR3: CASSWGVGDEQFF. The CDR3 coding sequence is TGCGCCAGCAGCTGGGGAGTCGGGGATGAGCAGTTCTTC. Drawing the rest from reference TRBV5-1 and TRBJ2-1, the complete variable domain is KAGVTQTPRYLIKTRGQQVTLSCSPISGHRSVSWYQQTPGQGLQFLFEYFSETQRNKGNFPGRFSGRQFSNSRSEMNVSTLELGDSALYLCASSWGVGDEQFFGPGTRLTVL.

In DNA, the CDR3 is TGCGCCAGCAGTTCACAGAGGGACACTGAAGCTTTCTTT. Protein sequence: CASSSQRDTEAFF. This chain connects TRBV5-1 to TRBJ1-1, with unresolved D. Trimming shortened V by 5 bases and J by 3 bases, and 11 bases separated the two germline ends. This CDR3 has 13 residues. Germline loops: CDR1 SGHRS, CDR2 YFSETQ.

This chain connects TRBV5-1 to TRBJ2-7, with D maybe TRBD1 (6 bases). V was clipped by 5 bases and J by 1 base, with 10 bases between them. Germline V gives CDR1 SGHRS, CDR2 YFSETQ. This CDR3 has 13 amino acids. CDR3 nucleotide sequence: TGCGCCAGCAGTTTCGACAGGTCCTACGAGCAGTACTTC. Residues: CASSFDRSYEQYF. The entire variable domain, with the rest obtained from reference TRBV5-1 and TRBJ2-7, is as follows: KAGVTQTPRYLIKTRGQQVTLSCSPISGHRSVSWYQQTPGQGLQFLFEYFSETQRNKGNFPGRFSGRQFSNSRSEMNVSTLELGDSALYLCASSFDRSYEQYFGPGTRLTVT.

This clone has a handful of counts. V is TRBV7-9 and J is TRBJ1-4; D gene unclear. There are 15 residues in the CDR3. V was clipped by 3 bases and J by 0 bases, with 8 bases between them. Germline lookup yields CDR1 SEHNR and CDR2 FQNEAQ (reference sequence). In DNA form, the CDR3 reads TGTGCCAGCAGCTTCGACTCCGCAACTAATGAAAAACTGTTTTTT. Protein product: CASSFDSATNEKLFF.

This clone has only a few counts. The CDR3 coding sequence is TGCAGCGTTGGCAGGGGCTTTGAGCAGTTCTTC. The encoded protein is CSVGRGFEQFF. V and J are TRBV29-1 and TRBJ2-1; possibly TRBD1 for D (6 bases). V lost 4 bases and J lost 9, with 10 bases in between. Germline CDR1 and CDR2: SQVTM and ANQGSEA. The CDR3 contains 11 residues.

The rearrangement uses TRBV11-2 and TRBJ2-5, with 7 bases identical to TRBD1. Germline V gene sequence: CDR1 SGHAT, CDR2 FQNNGV. J lost 4 bases, V lost 1 base, and 3 bases had no gene match. There are 14 residues in the CDR3. The CDR3 is CASSLGQGLETQYF. The CDR3 nucleotides are TGTGCCAGCAGCTTAGGACAGGGATTAGAGACCCAGTACTTC.

This clone showed up just a few times. The gene calls are TRBV7-2 and TRBJ2-1; 7 bases align to TRBD2. V lost 1 base to trimming and J lost 8 bases; unmatched junction nucleotides: 8. Germline CDR1 SGHTA, CDR2 FQGNSA. The CDR3 totals 15 residues. The CDR3 here is CASSLEAGTKHEQFF. The CDR3, as DNA: TGTGCCAGCAGCTTAGAGGCCGGGACTAAGCATGAGCAGTTCTTC.

The DNA of the CDR3 is TGCAGCGTTGACAGGCTTGAAAACATTCAGTACTTC. It specifies CSVDRLENIQYF. The J gene is TRBJ2-4, the V gene TRBV29-1, with no clear D. This CDR3 comprises 12 residues. CDR1 is SQVTM and CDR2 is ANQGSEA in the germline V gene. V lost 3 bases to trimming and J lost 5 bases, with 8 bases between them.

This clone was counted only a few times. This sequence joins TRBV18 and TRBJ2-7; D gene unclear. The CDR3 runs 15 residues. Trimming pared 0 bases from V and 2 bases from J, leaving 11 bases between. CDR1 is KGHSH and CDR2 is LQKENI in the germline V gene. Here the CDR3 reads CASSPPGVGPYEQYF. The CDR3 bases are TGTGCCAGCTCACCACCAGGTGTGGGCCCCTACGAGCAGTACTTC.

The chain uses TRBV7-9 and TRBJ2-5, with TRBD1 matching over 7 bases. The CDR3 loop spans 14 amino acids. Germline loops: CDR1 SEHNR, CDR2 FQNEAQ (reference sequence). J gave up 5 bases and V 4 bases, and 7 bases lay outside the gene matches. The DNA of the CDR3 is TGTGCCAGCAGCTGGGGACAGCTGATTGAGACCCAGTACTTC. Its protein product is CASSWGQLIETQYF.

J is TRBJ1-2 and V is TRBV4-1; a possible D gene is TRBD1 (6 bases). The CDR3 is 15 amino acids. The V gene's germline CDR1 is MGHRA and CDR2 YSYEKL. V lost 0 bases, J lost 8 bases, and 16 bases lay in between. In nucleotides, the CDR3 is TGCGCCAGCAGCCAAGACGGGGGGCTGGTGCGGGGCTACACCTTC. Encoded protein: CASSQDGGLVRGYTF.